This T cell receptor (beta chain) was identified in a study of cytomegalovirus exposure and HLA in healthy donors. Study findings and constraints: It was only CMV serostatus that was available as immune exposure information. Another analysis was done later, and it associated around 15,000 TCR beta sequences with HLA alleles at 0.05 false discovery rate. Some V segments, TRBV6-2 and TRBV6-3 among them, were indistinguishable and were therefore excluded.

Germline CDR1 is SGDLS and CDR2 is YYNGEE. V lost 4 bases and J lost 0; bases outside the gene matches: 5. This CDR3 is built from 15 residues. The PCR contained 60 Vbeta and 13 Jbeta primers. The assay was immunoSEQ multiplex PCR, and TCRdb's table has in-frame clones only and misses some. Its clone listing holds about 70,000 clones. Worth noting for this clone: No antigen is known for it.

This chain connects TRBV9 to TRBJ2-3; 7 bases map to TRBD1. Sequences were obtained from PBMCs. This clonotype was obtained from a female donor in good health and CMV-seropositive. In nucleotides, the CDR3 is TGTGCCAGCAGCCCGGACAGGACTAGCACAGATACGCAGTATTTT. It codes for CASSPDRTSTDTQYF. Full variable domain (outside the CDR3, taken from reference TRBV9 and TRBJ2-3): DSGVTQTPKHLITATGQRVTLRCSPRSGDLSVYWYQQSLDQGLQFLIQYYNGEERAKGNILERFSAQQFPDLHSELNLSSLELGDSALYFCASSPDRTSTDTQYFGPGTRLTVL.